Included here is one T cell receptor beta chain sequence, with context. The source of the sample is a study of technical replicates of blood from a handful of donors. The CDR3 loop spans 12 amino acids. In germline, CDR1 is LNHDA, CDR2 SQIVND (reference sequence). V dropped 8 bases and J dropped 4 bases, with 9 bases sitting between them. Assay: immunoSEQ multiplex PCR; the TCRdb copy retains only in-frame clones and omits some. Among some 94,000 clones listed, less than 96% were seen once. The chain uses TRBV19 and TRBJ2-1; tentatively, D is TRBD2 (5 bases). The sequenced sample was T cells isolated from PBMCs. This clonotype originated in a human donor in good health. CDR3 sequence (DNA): TGTGCCAGTGGAGGACGGTACAATGAGCAGTTCTTC. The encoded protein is CASGGRYNEQFF.